These 20 T cell receptor beta chains came from one sample sequenced in a study of shared clonotypes between healthy human individuals. Here immunoSEQ multiplex PCR was the method, and the copy in TCRdb shows in-frame clones only, minus some. The table lists around 1.1 million clones, approximately 80% of them singletons. Sequences were obtained from memory CD4+ T cells from PBMCs. Sample subset: CD45RA-negative fraction. The source is a man younger than 30 in good health. Some clones in this sample may be carry-over from other donors' samples.

This clone was seen a handful of times. The V call is TRBV4-1, the J call TRBJ1-5, with 10 bases fitting TRBD1. The CDR3 has 16 amino acids. Trimming cost V 1 base and J 6 bases; bases outside gene matches: 6. Germline-derived CDR1 and CDR2 are MGHRA and YSYEKL. The DNA of the CDR3 is TGCGCCAGCAGCCAAGGACAGGGGGCTTATGGTCAGCCCCAGCATTTT. This translates into CASSQGQGAYGQPQHF.

This chain links TRBV9 with TRBJ2-2; TRBD2 aligns across 7 bases. CDR1 and CDR2 (germline): SGDLS, YYNGEE. Trimming removed 0 bases from V and 1 base from J; junction bases left unmatched: 3. This CDR3 contains 16 residues. For the CDR3, the DNA is TGTGCCAGCAGCGTAGCGGGGAGGGTGAACACCGGGGAGCTGTTTTTT. It is translated as CASSVAGRVNTGELFF.

The chain employs TRBV5-1 and TRBJ2-1; 15 bases fit TRBD2. Trimming cost V 4 bases and J 6 bases; bases outside gene matches: 8. Germline assignment: CDR1 SGHRS and CDR2 YFSETQ. This CDR3 is built from 17 residues. The CDR3 protein is CASSASPGLAGGNEQFF. As DNA, the CDR3 is TGCGCCAGCAGCGCGTCGCCGGGACTAGCGGGAGGCAATGAGCAGTTCTTC.

The chain couples TRBV7-2 to TRBJ2-7, with 8 positions matching TRBD2. CDR1 SGHTA and CDR2 FQGNSA come from the germline V gene. V lost 5 bases and J lost 3; bases outside the gene matches: 12. The CDR3 consists of 16 residues. The CDR3 DNA reads TGTGCCAGCAGCATACCCCCGGGGGGGCAGATCTACGAGCAGTACTTC. It is translated as CASSIPPGGQIYEQYF.

The chain carries TRBV7-2 and TRBJ2-4; no clear D gene. The CDR3 spans 12 residues. V lost 5 bases to trimming and J lost 1 base, with 3 bases between them. CDR1 and CDR2 from the germline V gene are SGHTA and FQGNSA. CDR3 coding DNA: TGTGCCAGCAGCCCCGCCAAAAACATTCAGTACTTC. Its protein is CASSPAKNIQYF.

V is TRBV11-2 and J is TRBJ2-4; TRBD2 agrees at 7 bases. V was pared by 2 bases and J by 3 bases, with 13 bases of the junction left unmatched. The CDR3 is 18 residues long. CDR1 is SGHAT, CDR2 FQNNGV, per germline. This chain's CDR3 is CASSLWAGADSGKNIQYF. For the CDR3, the DNA is TGTGCCAGCAGCTTATGGGCGGGAGCCGACTCGGGCAAAAACATTCAGTACTTC. The full variable domain, with the rest looked up from reference TRBV11-2 and TRBJ2-4, is EAGVAQSPRYKIIEKRQSVAFWCNPISGHATLYWYQQILGQGPKLLIQFQNNGVVDDSQLPKDRFSAERLKGVDSTLKIQPAKLEDSAVYLCASSLWAGADSGKNIQYFGAGTRLSVL.

This sequence joins TRBV19 and TRBJ2-7, with a possible D match to TRBD1 (5 bases). There are 13 residues in the CDR3. V gave up 10 bases and J gave up 2 bases, with 15 bases separating them. CDR1 LNHDA and CDR2 SQIVND come from the germline V gene (reference sequence). CDR3 in amino acids: CATKDTGPYEQYF. For the CDR3, the DNA is TGTGCCACAAAGGACACCGGGCCCTACGAGCAGTACTTC.

This sequence joins TRBV4-1 and TRBJ1-4; D gene unclear. Germline assignment: CDR1 MGHRA and CDR2 YSYEKL. This CDR3 is built from 15 residues. V was shortened by 4 bases and J by 13 bases, with 22 bases between the two germline ends. The CDR3 loop is CASSPARWERVGLFF. The DNA for the CDR3 is TGCGCCAGCAGCCCCGCCCGCTGGGAGAGGGTTGGACTGTTTTTT.

The genes are TRBV9 and TRBJ1-5; 9 bases are shared with TRBD1. V shed 5 bases and J 4 bases; nucleotides not matched to a gene: 7. The germline CDR1 and CDR2 sequences are SGDLS and YYNGEE. This CDR3 region has 15 residues. The CDR3 DNA reads TGTGCCAGCAGTCTTGGGACAGGGACTAATCAGCCCCAGCATTTT. Protein: CASSLGTGTNQPQHF.

This chain uses TRBV5-5 with TRBJ1-3, with D tentatively TRBD1 (5 bases). Germline CDR1 and CDR2: SGHKS and YYEKEE (reference sequence). Trimming pared 4 bases from V and 0 bases from J, leaving 17 bases between. The CDR3 length is 17 residues. The CDR3, as DNA: TGTGCCAGCAGCATGCGCGGGACCCCTAGCTCTGGAAACACCATATATTTT. Residues: CASSMRGTPSSGNTIYF.

A remark on this clone: Other DNA sequences within the sample encode an identical CDR3. This chain links TRBV6-1 with TRBJ2-7; D is unresolved. Trimming stripped 1 base from V and 3 bases from J, with 4 bases between. CDR1 and CDR2 from the germline V gene are MNHNS and SASEGT. CDR3 length: 12 amino acids. CDR3 amino acids: CASSEGIYEQYF. The DNA of the CDR3 is TGTGCCAGCAGTGAAGGCATCTACGAGCAGTACTTC.

This clone was detected only once. The CDR3 DNA reads as TGTGCCAGCAGGGAGACTAGTACCTACGAGCAGTACTTC. Translation: CASRETSTYEQYF. V gene TRBV25-1 combines with J gene TRBJ2-5, with a possible D match to TRBD2 (6 bases). The J call may be wrong; the DNA end is better matched by TRBJ2-7. Germline V gene lookup returns CDR1 MGHDK and CDR2 SYGVNS. This CDR3 has 13 amino acids.

The sample holds one count of this clone. The rearrangement joins TRBV30 to TRBJ1-1; D unresolved. This CDR3 is 12 amino acids long. Germline CDR1 is GTSNPN and CDR2 is SVGIG (reference sequence). With 3 bases removed from V and 0 bases from J, the gap between germline ends came to 5 bases. As DNA, the CDR3 is TGTGCCTGGAGGGCAGTGAACACTGAAGCTTTCTTT. Translating gives CAWRAVNTEAFF.

The chain recombines TRBV28 with TRBJ1-5; D call uncertain. This CDR3 region has 14 residues. Germline loops: CDR1 MDHEN, CDR2 SYDVKM. V was clipped by 2 bases and J by 0 bases, with 5 bases between them. CDR3 DNA sequence: TGTGCCAGCAGTTTAAGGCCTAGCAATCAGCCCCAGCATTTT. It specifies CASSLRPSNQPQHF.

The chain joins TRBV7-6 to TRBJ2-2; D may be TRBD1 or TRBD2 (5 bases each). V was shortened by 5 bases and J by 0 bases, with 25 bases between the two germline ends. Germline values: CDR1 SGHVS, CDR2 FNYEAQ. CDR3 length: 20 amino acids. The CDR3: CASSPTPGPKRVANTGELFF. For the CDR3, the DNA is TGTGCCAGCAGCCCGACCCCGGGACCAAAACGGGTTGCGAACACCGGGGAGCTGTTTTTT.

Concerning this clone: The sample has other DNA sequences that encode this CDR3 too. The rearrangement links TRBV5-1 to TRBJ1-5; 8 bases match TRBD1. Trimming cost V 1 base and J 2 bases; bases outside gene matches: 2. Germline assignment: CDR1 SGHRS and CDR2 YFSETQ. The CDR3 has 15 residues. The CDR3 nucleotides are TGCGCCAGCAGCTTGACAGGGGGTGGCAATCAGCCCCAGCATTTT. It translates to CASSLTGGGNQPQHF. The variable domain in full, with the rest retrieved from reference TRBV5-1 and TRBJ1-5, is KAGVTQTPRYLIKTRGQQVTLSCSPISGHRSVSWYQQTPGQGLQFLFEYFSETQRNKGNFPGRFSGRQFSNSRSEMNVSTLELGDSALYLCASSLTGGGNQPQHFGDGTRLSIL.

The V call is TRBV16, the J call TRBJ1-2, with D possibly being TRBD1 (6 bases). V lost 4 bases and J 6 bases, leaving 18 bases between the germline ends. The germline gives CDR1 KGHSY, CDR2 FQNENV. This CDR3 region has 15 residues. As DNA, the CDR3 is TGTGCCAGCAGCCCCGACCCGCACAGGGTCGATGGCTACACCTTC. This gives the protein CASSPDPHRVDGYTF.

This chain joins TRBV7-3 and TRBJ2-3; perhaps TRBD2 as D (6 bases). CDR3 size: 13 residues. The V gene's germline CDR1 is SGHTA and CDR2 FQGTGA. V lost 4 bases and J 4 bases, leaving 9 bases between the germline ends. CDR3 residues: CASSYGLSDTQYF. As DNA, the CDR3 is TGTGCCAGCAGCTACGGACTATCAGATACGCAGTATTTT.

A word on this clone: Other DNA variants within this sample encode the same CDR3. V is TRBV28 and J is TRBJ2-1; 11 bases are shared with TRBD2. This CDR3 spans 14 amino acids. Germline-derived CDR1 and CDR2 are MDHEN and SYDVKM. The V segment lost 6 bases and the J segment 4 bases; nucleotides outside the gene matches: 2. This CDR3 reads CASSWTSGYNEQFF. The CDR3 DNA sequence: TGTGCCAGCAGCTGGACTAGCGGGTACAATGAGCAGTTCTTC.

There are a few counts of this clone. The J gene is TRBJ2-3, the V gene TRBV27, with 7 bases that match TRBD2. This CDR3 has 15 amino acids. Germline-derived CDR1 and CDR2 are MNHEY and SMNVEV (reference sequence). Germline trimming cut 3 bases from V and 0 bases from J; bases unmatched to any gene: 3. The CDR3 protein is CASSFSGPSTDTQYF. CDR3 DNA: TGTGCCAGCAGTTTTAGCGGGCCTAGCACAGATACGCAGTATTTT.